What follows are 32 T cell receptor beta chains derived from one specimen sequenced in a study of blood T cell repertoires in COVID-19. The assay was immunoSEQ multiplex PCR, and TCRdb's table has in-frame clones only and misses some. In the table there are 290,000 or so clones, around 90% of which are singletons. The specimen was PBMCs or T cells enriched from blood (not recorded which). The source of these receptors is a woman in her 30s who had recovered from COVID-19.

This chain uses TRBV25-1 with TRBJ2-1, with a tentative D call TRBD2 (6 bases). Per the germline V gene, CDR1 is MGHDK and CDR2 is SYGVNS. With 1 base removed from V and 7 bases from J, the gap between germline ends came to 20 bases. The CDR3 is 17 residues long. CDR3 region: CASSELAASDTMNEQFF. The CDR3 nucleotides read TGTGCCAGCAGTGAATTAGCCGCTAGCGACACGATGAATGAGCAGTTCTTC.

The chain uses TRBV30 and TRBJ1-6; TRBD1 matches 7 bases. Per germline, CDR1 GTSNPN and CDR2 SVGIG (reference sequence). Losses at the gene ends were 3 bases for V and 7 bases for J; bases not matched to a gene: 9. The CDR3 covers 15 residues. The CDR3: CAWRGAGGSNSPLHF. DNA for the CDR3: TGTGCCTGGAGAGGAGCAGGGGGTTCGAATTCACCCCTCCACTTT.

This sequence joins TRBV3-1 (or the pseudogene TRBV3-2) and TRBJ2-1; TRBD2 might be the D (6 bases). V gave up 5 bases and J gave up 7 bases, with 21 bases separating them. The CDR3 consists of 16 residues. Germline loops: CDR1 LGHDT, CDR2 YNNKEL (reference sequence). The CDR3 sequence is CASSRRGTRASNEQFF. For the CDR3, the DNA is TGTGCCAGCAGCAGGCGGGGAACTAGGGCTTCAAATGAGCAGTTCTTC.

The V gene is TRBV19, the J gene TRBJ1-2, with 8 bases lining up with TRBD1. Trimming took 6 bases from V and 5 from J; bases not matched to a gene: 8. Germline lookup yields CDR1 LNHDA and CDR2 SQIVND (reference sequence). CDR3 length: 14 residues. The CDR3 loop reads CASRPRDRNYGYTF. The CDR3 DNA is TGTGCCAGTAGACCCCGGGACAGGAATTATGGCTACACCTTC.

The V call is TRBV9, the J call TRBJ2-5; the match to TRBD1 covers 10 bases. This CDR3 comprises 14 residues. The germline CDR1 and CDR2 sequences are SGDLS and YYNGEE. The junction had 8 bases not matched to a gene; V was cut back by 7 bases and J by 5 bases. Here the CDR3 DNA reads TGTGCCAGCTCCTGGGACAGGGGTGGCGAGACCCAGTACTTC. Protein: CASSWDRGGETQYF.

The chain employs TRBV5-1 and TRBJ2-1; a weak D match, TRBD2 (5 bases). This CDR3 has 15 amino acids. CDR1 and CDR2 from the germline V gene are SGHRS and YFSETQ. Trimming left V 1 base short and J 4 bases short, with 12 bases between. CDR3: CASSLRSDTYNEQFF. CDR3 bases: TGCGCCAGCAGCTTGCGTAGCGATACTTACAATGAGCAGTTCTTC.

The chain recombines TRBV4-1 with TRBJ2-6, with D maybe TRBD1 (6 bases). V was cut by 2 bases and J by 0 bases, with 14 bases left in between. The CDR3 runs 18 residues. Germline CDR1 MGHRA, CDR2 YSYEKL. CDR3 DNA: TGCGCCAGCAGCCAATGGACAGTTGTAAACTCTGGGGCCAACGTCCTGACTTTC. Amino acids: CASSQWTVVNSGANVLTF.

The gene calls are TRBV6-5 and TRBJ2-7, with 10 bases identical to TRBD1. V shed 2 bases, J shed 4 bases, and the junction held 2 bases outside the gene matches. The germline V gene encodes CDR1 MNHEY and CDR2 SVGAGI. This CDR3 region has 14 residues. CDR3 sequence (DNA): TGTGCCAGCAGTTACGGGGGACAGGGGTACGAGCAGTACTTC. Amino acid sequence: CASSYGGQGYEQYF.

This chain joins TRBV28 and TRBJ1-4, with TRBD1 matching over 9 bases. The CDR3 is 12 amino acids. V gave up 6 bases and J gave up 12 bases; unmatched junction bases: 5. The germline gives CDR1 MDHEN, CDR2 SYDVKM. Here the CDR3 reads CASSRGTGQLFF. The CDR3 DNA is TGTGCCAGCAGCCGTGGGACAGGGCAACTGTTTTTT. The full variable domain, its missing parts supplied by reference TRBV28 and TRBJ1-4, is DVKVTQSSRYLVKRTGEKVFLECVQDMDHENMFWYRQDPGLGLRLIYFSYDVKMKEKGDIPEGYSVSREKKERFSLILESASTNQTSMYLCASSRGTGQLFFGSGTQLSVL.

The chain has TRBV7-3 and TRBJ2-7, with 7 nucleotides matching TRBD1. This CDR3 contains 13 residues. Germline V gene data show CDR1 as SGHTA and CDR2 as FQGTGA. Trimming cost V 3 bases and J 7 bases; bases outside gene matches: 6. CDR3 in DNA: TGTGCCAGCAGCTTGAACAGGGGAAGGGAGCAGTACTTC. Residues: CASSLNRGREQYF.

The chain combines TRBV28 with TRBJ1-1; D call uncertain. Germline CDR1 reads MDHEN; CDR2 reads SYDVKM. Trimming cost V 7 bases and J 3 bases, with 12 bases left between them. The CDR3 length is 13 residues. Written as DNA, the CDR3 is TGTGCCAGCAAAGTTATGGCGGACACTGAAGCTTTCTTT. It is translated as CASKVMADTEAFF.

V and J are TRBV24-1 and TRBJ1-3; the D is unclear. Germline V lookup: CDR1 KGHDR, CDR2 SFDVKD. Trimming took off 8 bases at V and 2 bases at J, with 9 bases between the two ends. The CDR3 loop spans 13 amino acids. The CDR3: CATIDATGNTIYF. The DNA of the CDR3 is TGTGCCACCATAGATGCTACTGGAAACACCATATATTTT.

J is TRBJ2-7 and V is TRBV27, with 9 positions matching TRBD2. In germline, CDR1 is MNHEY, CDR2 SMNVEV (reference sequence). V lost 3 bases, J lost 7 bases, and 4 bases stayed unmatched. This CDR3 spans 13 amino acids. CDR3 sequence reads: CASSFVAGEEQYF. The DNA of the CDR3 is TGTGCCAGCAGTTTCGTAGCGGGAGAGGAGCAGTACTTC.

Regarding this clone: The conserved phenylalanine or tryptophan normally closing the CDR3 is absent here, so this likely arose from a read error. Because the CDR3's place on the DNA is in doubt, the DNA is left out and the CDR3 is given as listed by TCRdb. The chain is built from TRBV29-1 and TRBJ1-2; the DNA was not compared with TRBD1, the D call given in the table. The CDR3 spans 12 residues, counting both ends. The germline V gene encodes CDR1 SQVTM and CDR2 ANQGSEA. The chain's CDR3 is CSVEALGTPALY.

This clone was detected many times. The chain carries TRBV2 and TRBJ1-2, with D possibly being TRBD1 (6 bases). Per germline, CDR1 SNHLY and CDR2 FYNNEI. The CDR3 runs 14 residues. V shed 6 bases and J shed 2 bases, with 13 bases lying between them. The CDR3 reads CASRIFGTNYGYTF. As DNA, the CDR3 is TGTGCCAGCAGGATATTCGGGACAAACTATGGCTACACCTTC.

This sequence joins TRBV6-2 or TRBV6-3 and TRBJ1-2; 10 nucleotides agree with TRBD1. V trimming: 5 bases; J trimming: 7 bases; junction bases outside the gene matches: 7. The CDR3 covers 14 residues. Germline assignment: CDR1 MNHEY and CDR2 SVGEGT. CDR3 coding DNA: TGTGCCAGCAGTCAGACAGGGGGCGGTGGTGGCTACACCTTC. Protein product: CASSQTGGGGGYTF.

This sequence joins TRBV24-1 and TRBJ2-3; TRBD2 matches 10 bases. The ends lost 6 bases at V and 5 bases at J; junction bases unmatched: 7. Germline V gene sequence: CDR1 KGHDR, CDR2 SFDVKD. The CDR3 is made up of 15 amino acids. CDR3 DNA sequence: TGTGCCACCAGTACTAGCGGGGTCCGGGGAGATACGCAGTATTTT. Encoded protein: CATSTSGVRGDTQYF.

V gene TRBV9 combines with J gene TRBJ1-1, with D possibly TRBD1 on 5 matching bases. CDR3 size: 17 residues. Trimming removed 6 bases from V and 0 bases from J, with 21 bases in between. In germline, CDR1 is SGDLS, CDR2 YYNGEE. For the CDR3, the DNA is TGTGCCAGCACCATTATTTCGGGGGGGAGGATGAACACTGAAGCTTTCTTT. Amino acids: CASTIISGGRMNTEAFF.

The rearrangement joins TRBV6-1 to TRBJ1-2; 10 bases are a match to TRBD1. Trimming at V came to 1 base and at J to 4 bases, leaving 6 bases not matched to a gene. The length of the CDR3 is 16 residues. Germline CDR1 reads MNHNS; CDR2 reads SASEGT. The CDR3 reads CASSEGGQGTVYGYTF. CDR3 sequence (DNA): TGTGCCAGCAGTGAAGGGGGACAGGGGACCGTCTATGGCTACACCTTC.

This chain uses TRBV5-1 with TRBJ2-7, with 11 nucleotides matching TRBD2. Germline assignment: CDR1 SGHRS and CDR2 YFSETQ. This CDR3 has 17 amino acids. With 2 bases clipped from V and 0 bases from J, the junction kept 7 bases outside the gene matches. CDR3 in amino acids: CASSFSTSGSLSYEQYF. The CDR3 coding sequence is TGCGCCAGCAGCTTCTCAACTAGCGGGAGCCTCTCCTACGAGCAGTACTTC. The whole variable domain, filled in from reference TRBV5-1 and TRBJ2-7, reads KAGVTQTPRYLIKTRGQQVTLSCSPISGHRSVSWYQQTPGQGLQFLFEYFSETQRNKGNFPGRFSGRQFSNSRSEMNVSTLELGDSALYLCASSFSTSGSLSYEQYFGPGTRLTVT.

The gene calls are TRBV19 and TRBJ1-2, with a weak D call TRBD1 (6 bases). Germline V lookup: CDR1 LNHDA, CDR2 SQIVND (reference sequence). This CDR3 contains 14 residues. V lost 0 bases to trimming and J lost 6 bases, with 11 bases between them. In nucleotides, the CDR3 is TGTGCCAGTAGTATAGATATTCGGACAGATGGCTACACCTTC. Protein product: CASSIDIRTDGYTF.

The chain employs TRBV27 and TRBJ1-1; TRBD1 aligns across 8 bases. CDR1 and CDR2 from the germline V gene are MNHEY and SMNVEV (reference sequence). The CDR3 extends over 17 amino acids. Trimming removed 7 bases from V and 0 bases from J; junction bases left unmatched: 13. The CDR3 protein is CASTSPRAGGMNTEAFF. As DNA, the CDR3 is TGTGCCAGCACCTCCCCGAGGGCAGGGGGCATGAACACTGAAGCTTTCTTT.

The V and J genes are TRBV20-1 and TRBJ1-5, with 10 bases that match TRBD1. CDR1 and CDR2 from the germline V gene are DFQATT and SNEGSKA (reference sequence). Germline trimming cut 3 bases from V and 11 bases from J; bases unmatched to any gene: 10. The CDR3 length is 14 residues. The CDR3 here is CSASTGTGVEAQHF. CDR3 coding DNA: TGCAGTGCTAGTACCGGGACAGGGGTAGAGGCCCAGCATTTT.

The V gene is TRBV30, the J gene TRBJ2-2; no clear D gene. V was clipped by 4 bases and J by 4 bases, with 13 bases between them. The CDR3 runs to 14 residues. Per germline, CDR1 GTSNPN and CDR2 SVGIG (reference sequence). The DNA of the CDR3 is TGTGCCTGGATGTTTGCGGCCCCCACCGGGGAGCTGTTTTTT. Translating it yields CAWMFAAPTGELFF.

The J gene is TRBJ2-3, the V gene TRBV7-3; the D gene is possibly TRBD2 (6 bases). The CDR3 loop spans 13 amino acids. Germline CDR1 SGHTA, CDR2 FQGTGA. V lost 2 bases and J lost 6, with 9 bases in between. The CDR3 bases are TGTGCCAGCAGCTTATCCCTAGCGGATACGCAGTATTTT. It specifies CASSLSLADTQYF.

This clone has a single count. The chain combines TRBV13 with TRBJ2-5, with TRBD2 matching 10 bases. Per the germline V gene, CDR1 is PRHDT and CDR2 is FYEKMQ (reference sequence). The junction had 13 bases not matched to a gene; V was cut back by 4 bases and J by 5 bases. This CDR3 spans 17 amino acids. CDR3 DNA sequence: TGTGCCAGCAGCTCGGGGACTAGCGTCATCAGTGGGGAGACCCAGTACTTC. Translating it yields CASSSGTSVISGETQYF.

This chain links TRBV6-5 with TRBJ1-3, with D maybe TRBD1 (6 bases). V was trimmed by 0 bases and J by 7 bases, leaving 10 bases between them. This CDR3 contains 14 residues. Germline loops: CDR1 MNHEY, CDR2 SVGAGI. The CDR3: CASSYSTGPNTIYF. The CDR3 DNA follows: TGTGCCAGCAGTTACTCGACAGGCCCGAACACCATATATTTT.

V gene TRBV18 combines with J gene TRBJ1-4, with 9 positions matching TRBD1. The V and J ends lost 4 bases and 7 bases, in that order; junction bases with no gene match: 4. The CDR3 extends over 14 amino acids. In germline, CDR1 is KGHSH, CDR2 LQKENI. The CDR3 sequence: CASSLRDRAEKLFF. The CDR3 DNA reads TGTGCCAGCTCACTCCGGGACAGGGCTGAAAAACTGTTTTTT.

This clone came up once. This chain uses TRBV5-1 with TRBJ2-5; 7 bases are a match to TRBD2. There are 15 residues in the CDR3. Germline V gene sequence: CDR1 SGHRS, CDR2 YFSETQ. V dropped 1 base and J dropped 1; count of bases not matched to a gene: 4. DNA of the CDR3: TGCGCCAGCAGCTTGAGACTAGCCTTCCAAGAGACCCAGTACTTC. Encoded protein: CASSLRLAFQETQYF.

V is TRBV27 and J is TRBJ1-4, with D tentatively TRBD1 (5 bases). Germline CDR1 reads MNHEY; CDR2 reads SMNVEV (reference sequence). CDR3 length: 16 amino acids. V was pared by 5 bases and J by 2 bases, with 15 bases between. The CDR3 region has the DNA TGTGCCAGCAGTGACTGGGCAGGGAACACTAATGAAAAACTGTTTTTT. Residues: CASSDWAGNTNEKLFF.

The chain links TRBV15 to TRBJ2-7; a weak D match, TRBD2 (8 bases). The CDR3 spans 16 residues. The V end was cut by 0 bases, the J end by 1 base, with 13 bases between. Germline V lookup: CDR1 LNHNV, CDR2 YYDKDF (reference sequence). The CDR3 coding sequence is TGTGCCACCAGCAGAGACGGGAGGGGGCGATCCTACGAGCAGTACTTC. Translating gives CATSRDGRGRSYEQYF.

V gene TRBV6-5 combines with J gene TRBJ1-5; D is unclear. The CDR3 loop spans 15 amino acids. Per germline, CDR1 MNHEY and CDR2 SVGAGI. Trimming removed 7 bases at V and 1 base at J, with 14 bases between. CDR3 bases: TGTGCCAGCACCCTCGGGGTAACGAGCAATCAGCCCCAGCATTTT. Residues: CASTLGVTSNQPQHF.